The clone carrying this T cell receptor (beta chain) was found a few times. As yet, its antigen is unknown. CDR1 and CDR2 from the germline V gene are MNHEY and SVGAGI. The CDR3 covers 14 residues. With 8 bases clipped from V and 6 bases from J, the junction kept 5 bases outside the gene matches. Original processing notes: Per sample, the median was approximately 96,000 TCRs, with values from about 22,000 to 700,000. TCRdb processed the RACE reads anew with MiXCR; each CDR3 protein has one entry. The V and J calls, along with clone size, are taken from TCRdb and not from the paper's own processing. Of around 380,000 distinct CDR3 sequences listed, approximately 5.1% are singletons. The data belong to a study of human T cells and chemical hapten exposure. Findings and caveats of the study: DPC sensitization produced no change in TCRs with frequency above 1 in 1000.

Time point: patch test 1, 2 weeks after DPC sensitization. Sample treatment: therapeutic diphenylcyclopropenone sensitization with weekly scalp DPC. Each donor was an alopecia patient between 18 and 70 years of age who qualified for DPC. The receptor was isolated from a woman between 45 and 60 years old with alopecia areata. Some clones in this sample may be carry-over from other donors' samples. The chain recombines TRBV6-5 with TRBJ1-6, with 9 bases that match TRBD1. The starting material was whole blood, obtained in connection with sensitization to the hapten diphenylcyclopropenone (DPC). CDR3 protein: CASASGQGNSPLHF. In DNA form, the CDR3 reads TGTGCCAGCGCATCGGGACAGGGTAATTCACCCCTCCACTTT.